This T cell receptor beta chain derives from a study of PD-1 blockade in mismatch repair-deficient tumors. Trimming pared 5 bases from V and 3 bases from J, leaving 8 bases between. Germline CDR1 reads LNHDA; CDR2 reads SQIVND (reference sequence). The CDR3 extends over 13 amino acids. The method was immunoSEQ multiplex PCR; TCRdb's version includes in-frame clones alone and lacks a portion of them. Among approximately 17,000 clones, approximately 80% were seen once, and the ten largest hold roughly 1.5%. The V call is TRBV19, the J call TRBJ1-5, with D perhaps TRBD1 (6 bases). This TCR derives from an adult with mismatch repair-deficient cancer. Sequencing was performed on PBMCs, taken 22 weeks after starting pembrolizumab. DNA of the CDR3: TGTGCCAGTAGTCGGGACACCAATCAGCCCCAGCATTTT. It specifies CASSRDTNQPQHF.